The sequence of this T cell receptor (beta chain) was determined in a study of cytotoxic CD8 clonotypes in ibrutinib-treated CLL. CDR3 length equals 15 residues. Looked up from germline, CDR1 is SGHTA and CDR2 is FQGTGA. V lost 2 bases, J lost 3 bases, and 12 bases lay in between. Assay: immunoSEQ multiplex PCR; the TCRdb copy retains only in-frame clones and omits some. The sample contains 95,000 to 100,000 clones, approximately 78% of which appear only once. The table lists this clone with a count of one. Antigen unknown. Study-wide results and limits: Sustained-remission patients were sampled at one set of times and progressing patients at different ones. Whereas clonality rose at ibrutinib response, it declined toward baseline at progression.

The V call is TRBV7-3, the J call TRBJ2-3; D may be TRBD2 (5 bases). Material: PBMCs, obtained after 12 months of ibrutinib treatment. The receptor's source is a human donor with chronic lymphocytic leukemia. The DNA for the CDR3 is TGTGCCAGCAGCTTACTCCCTAGCCAGACAGATACGCAGTATTTT. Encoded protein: CASSLLPSQTDTQYF.